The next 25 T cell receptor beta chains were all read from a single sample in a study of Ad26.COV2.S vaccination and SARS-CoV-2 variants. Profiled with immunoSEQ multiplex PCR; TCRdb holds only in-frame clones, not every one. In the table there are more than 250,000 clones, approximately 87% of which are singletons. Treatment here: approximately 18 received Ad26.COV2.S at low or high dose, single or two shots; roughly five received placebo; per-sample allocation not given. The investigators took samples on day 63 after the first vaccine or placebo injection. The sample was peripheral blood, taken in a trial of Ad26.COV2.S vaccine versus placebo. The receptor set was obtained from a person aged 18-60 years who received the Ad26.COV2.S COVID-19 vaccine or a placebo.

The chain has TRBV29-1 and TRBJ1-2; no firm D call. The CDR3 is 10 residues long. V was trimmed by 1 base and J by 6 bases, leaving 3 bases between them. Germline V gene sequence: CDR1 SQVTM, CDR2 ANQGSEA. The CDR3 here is CSVEANGYTF. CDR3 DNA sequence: TGCAGCGTTGAAGCAAATGGCTACACCTTC.

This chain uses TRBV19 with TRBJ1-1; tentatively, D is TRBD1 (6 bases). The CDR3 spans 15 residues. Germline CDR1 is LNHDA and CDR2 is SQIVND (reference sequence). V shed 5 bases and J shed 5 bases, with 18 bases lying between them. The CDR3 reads CASSSGGRMRTEAFF. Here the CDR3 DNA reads TGTGCCAGTAGTTCGGGGGGCCGGATGAGGACTGAAGCTTTCTTT.

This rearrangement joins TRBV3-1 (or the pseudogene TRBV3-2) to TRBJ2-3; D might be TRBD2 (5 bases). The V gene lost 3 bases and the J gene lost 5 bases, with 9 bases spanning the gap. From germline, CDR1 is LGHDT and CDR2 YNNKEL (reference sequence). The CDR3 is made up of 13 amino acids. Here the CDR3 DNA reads TGTGCCAGCAGCCAGGAGGTAGAAGATACGCAGTATTTT. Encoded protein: CASSQEVEDTQYF.

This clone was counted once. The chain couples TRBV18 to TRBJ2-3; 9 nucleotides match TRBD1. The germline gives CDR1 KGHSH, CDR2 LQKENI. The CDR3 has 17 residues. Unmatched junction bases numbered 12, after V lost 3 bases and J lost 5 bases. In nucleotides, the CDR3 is TGTGCCAGCTCACCGCCGGTCGCGGGACAGGGCGTAGATACGCAGTATTTT. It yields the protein CASSPPVAGQGVDTQYF.

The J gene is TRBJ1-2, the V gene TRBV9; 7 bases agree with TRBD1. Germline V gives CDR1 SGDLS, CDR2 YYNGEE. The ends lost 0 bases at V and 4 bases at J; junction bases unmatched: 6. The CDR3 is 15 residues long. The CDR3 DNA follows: TGTGCCAGCAGCGTAGCGGGACAGCCCCGCTATGGCTACACCTTC. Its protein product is CASSVAGQPRYGYTF.

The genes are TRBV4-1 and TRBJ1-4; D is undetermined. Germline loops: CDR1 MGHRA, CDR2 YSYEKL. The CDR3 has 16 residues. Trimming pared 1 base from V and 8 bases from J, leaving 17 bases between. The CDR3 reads CASSQVFGNSGEKLFF. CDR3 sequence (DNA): TGCGCCAGCAGCCAAGTATTTGGTAACTCGGGGGAAAAACTGTTTTTT.

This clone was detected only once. For the CDR3, the DNA is TGTGCCAGCAGCTTACAGGGGGCGCGGGATACGCAGTATTTT. As protein: CASSLQGARDTQYF. The chain couples TRBV7-9 to TRBJ2-3; TRBD1 matches 8 bases. Per the germline V gene, CDR1 is SEHNR and CDR2 is FQNEAQ (reference sequence). V shed 2 bases, J shed 6 bases, and the junction held 4 bases outside the gene matches. The CDR3 runs 14 residues. The full variable domain, with the rest looked up from reference TRBV7-9 and TRBJ2-3, is DTGVSQNPRHKITKRGQNVTFRCDPISEHNRLYWYRQTLGQGPEFLTYFQNEAQLEKSRLLSDRFSAERPKGSFSTLEIQRTEQGDSAMYLCASSLQGARDTQYFGPGTRLTVL.

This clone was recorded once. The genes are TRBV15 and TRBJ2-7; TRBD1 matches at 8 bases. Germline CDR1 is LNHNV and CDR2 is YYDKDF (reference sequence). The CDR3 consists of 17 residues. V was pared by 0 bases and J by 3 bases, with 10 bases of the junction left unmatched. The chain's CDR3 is CATSRDGGRQGLYEQYF. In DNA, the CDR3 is TGTGCCACCAGCAGAGATGGAGGCAGACAGGGGCTCTACGAGCAGTACTTC. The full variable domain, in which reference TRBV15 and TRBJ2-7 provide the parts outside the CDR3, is DAMVIQNPRYQVTQFGKPVTLSCSQTLNHNVMYWYQQKSSQAPKLLFHYYDKDFNNEADTPDNFQSRRPNTSFCFLDIRSPGLGDTAMYLCATSRDGGRQGLYEQYFGPGTRLTVT.

The CDR3 DNA is TGTGCCAGCAGCGGTGGGGGCTGGTCCTACGAGCAGTACTTC. This codes for CASSGGGWSYEQYF. The rearrangement links TRBV6-2 or TRBV6-3 to TRBJ2-7; D may be TRBD1 (6 bases). The CDR3 contains 14 residues. V lost 6 bases, J lost 1 base, and 13 bases lay in between. The germline V gene has CDR1 MNHEY and CDR2 SVGEGT.

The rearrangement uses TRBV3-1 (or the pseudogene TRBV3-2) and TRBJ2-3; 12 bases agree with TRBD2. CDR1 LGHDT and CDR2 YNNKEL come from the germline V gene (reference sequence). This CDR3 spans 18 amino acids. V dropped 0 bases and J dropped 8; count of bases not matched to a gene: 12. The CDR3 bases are TGTGCCAGCAGCCAAGAGGTTACTAGCGGGGGGACCTTTGGTACGCAGTATTTT. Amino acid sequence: CASSQEVTSGGTFGTQYF.

CDR3 coding DNA: TGTGCCAGCAGCTTAGAGCCCCGCAGATTCTCAGTCTACGAGCAGTACTTC. Amino acid sequence: CASSLEPRRFSVYEQYF. This chain uses TRBV11-2 with TRBJ2-7; D remains ambiguous. Germline CDR1 SGHAT, CDR2 FQNNGV. V shed 0 bases and J shed 3 bases, with 18 bases lying between them. The CDR3 has 17 residues.

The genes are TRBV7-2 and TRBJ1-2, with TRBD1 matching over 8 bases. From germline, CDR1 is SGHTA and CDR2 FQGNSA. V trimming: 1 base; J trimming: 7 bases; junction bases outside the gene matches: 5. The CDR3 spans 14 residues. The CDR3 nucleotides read TGTGCCAGCAGCTTAGTCGCAGGGGGCTCTGGCTACACCTTC. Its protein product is CASSLVAGGSGYTF.

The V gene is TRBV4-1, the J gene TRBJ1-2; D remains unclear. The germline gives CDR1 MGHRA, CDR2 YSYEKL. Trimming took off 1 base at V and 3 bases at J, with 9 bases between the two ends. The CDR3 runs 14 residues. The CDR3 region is CASSQGAAYYGYTF. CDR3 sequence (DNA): TGCGCCAGCAGCCAAGGCGCGGCTTACTATGGCTACACCTTC.

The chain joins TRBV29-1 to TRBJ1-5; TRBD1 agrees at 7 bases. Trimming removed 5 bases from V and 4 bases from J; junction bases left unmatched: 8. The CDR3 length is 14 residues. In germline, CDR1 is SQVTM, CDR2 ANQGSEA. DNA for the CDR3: TGCAGCGTTCTAGACAGGGTGGGGAATCAGCCCCAGCATTTT. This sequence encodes CSVLDRVGNQPQHF.

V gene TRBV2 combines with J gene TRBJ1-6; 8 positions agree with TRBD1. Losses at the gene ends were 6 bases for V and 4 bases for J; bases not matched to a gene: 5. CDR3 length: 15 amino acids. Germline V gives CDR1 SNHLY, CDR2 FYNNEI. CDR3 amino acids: CASRRGQEYNSPLHF. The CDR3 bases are TGTGCCAGCAGAAGGGGACAGGAATATAATTCACCCCTCCACTTT.

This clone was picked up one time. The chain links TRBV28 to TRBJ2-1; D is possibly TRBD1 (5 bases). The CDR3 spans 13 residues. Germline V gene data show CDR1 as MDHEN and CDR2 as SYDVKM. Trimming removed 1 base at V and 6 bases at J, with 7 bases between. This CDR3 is CASSLFTGNEQFF. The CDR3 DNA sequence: TGTGCCAGCAGTTTATTCACAGGCAATGAGCAGTTCTTC.

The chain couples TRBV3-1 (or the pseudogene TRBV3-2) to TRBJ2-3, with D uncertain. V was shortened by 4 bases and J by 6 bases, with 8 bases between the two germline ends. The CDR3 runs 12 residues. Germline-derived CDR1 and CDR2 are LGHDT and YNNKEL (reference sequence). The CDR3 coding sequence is TGTGCCAGCAGCCCAGAACAGGATACGCAGTATTTT. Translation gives CASSPEQDTQYF.

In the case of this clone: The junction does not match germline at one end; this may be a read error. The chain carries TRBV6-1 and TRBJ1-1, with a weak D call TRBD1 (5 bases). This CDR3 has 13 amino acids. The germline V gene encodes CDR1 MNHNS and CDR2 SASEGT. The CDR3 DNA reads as TGTGCCAGCAGGGAAGGGGTGGGGACTGAAGCTTTCTTT. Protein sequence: CASREGVGTEAFF.

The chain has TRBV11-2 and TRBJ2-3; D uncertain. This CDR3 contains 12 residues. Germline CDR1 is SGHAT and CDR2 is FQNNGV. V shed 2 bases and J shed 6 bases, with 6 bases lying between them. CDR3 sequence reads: CASSLSLDTQYF. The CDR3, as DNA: TGTGCCAGCAGCTTATCCCTCGATACGCAGTATTTT.

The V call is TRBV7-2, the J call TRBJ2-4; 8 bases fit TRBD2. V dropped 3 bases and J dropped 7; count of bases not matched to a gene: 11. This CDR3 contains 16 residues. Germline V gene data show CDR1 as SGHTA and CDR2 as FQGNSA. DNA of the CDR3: TGTGCCAGCAGCTTCAGGCCGGGGGGGTCTGGTAACATTCAGTACTTC. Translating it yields CASSFRPGGSGNIQYF.

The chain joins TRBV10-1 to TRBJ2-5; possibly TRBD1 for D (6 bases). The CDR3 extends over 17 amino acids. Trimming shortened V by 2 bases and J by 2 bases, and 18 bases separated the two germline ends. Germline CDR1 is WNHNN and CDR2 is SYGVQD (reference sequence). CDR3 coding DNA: TGCGCCAGCAGTGAGCCGAAGGGTGGCGGACAGCAAGAGACCCAGTACTTC. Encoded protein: CASSEPKGGGQQETQYF.

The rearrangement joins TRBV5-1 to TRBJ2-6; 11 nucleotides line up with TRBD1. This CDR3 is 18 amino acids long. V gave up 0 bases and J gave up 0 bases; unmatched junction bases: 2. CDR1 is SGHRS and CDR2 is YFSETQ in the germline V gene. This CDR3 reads CASSLGTGGSSGANVLTF. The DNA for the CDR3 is TGCGCCAGCAGCTTGGGGACAGGGGGCTCCTCTGGGGCCAACGTCCTGACTTTC.

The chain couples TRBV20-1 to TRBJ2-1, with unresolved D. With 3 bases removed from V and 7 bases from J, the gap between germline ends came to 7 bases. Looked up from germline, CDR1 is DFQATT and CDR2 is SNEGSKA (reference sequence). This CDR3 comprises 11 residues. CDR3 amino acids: CSASALNEQFF. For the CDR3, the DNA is TGCAGTGCTAGCGCTTTGAATGAGCAGTTCTTC.

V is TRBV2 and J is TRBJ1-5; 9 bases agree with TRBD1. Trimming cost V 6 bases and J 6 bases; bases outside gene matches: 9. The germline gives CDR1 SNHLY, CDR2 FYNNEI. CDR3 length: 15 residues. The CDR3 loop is CASRQETGGSQPQHF. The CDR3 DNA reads TGTGCCAGCAGGCAGGAGACAGGGGGAAGTCAGCCCCAGCATTTT.

CDR3 sequence: CASSEVSRTYEQYF. The CDR3 DNA is TGTGCCAGCAGTGAAGTGAGCAGGACCTACGAGCAGTACTTC. The chain combines TRBV6-1 with TRBJ2-7; D remains unclear. The CDR3 sequence is 14 residues long. The ends were cut back, 1 base at V and 2 bases at J, with 9 bases in the middle. CDR1 is MNHNS, CDR2 SASEGT, per germline.